This entry lists 20 T cell receptor beta chains sequenced from one sample in a study of graft-versus-host responses after intestinal transplantation. These TCRs' antigens remain unknown. Method: immunoSEQ multiplex PCR; TCRdb's copy keeps in-frame clones and lacks some. The sample contains 80,000 to 100,000 clones, approximately 87% of which appear only once. This sample comprised unstimulated CD4+ T cells sorted from spleen or lymph node cells, obtained before intestinal transplant. Receptor source: a human donor who received an intestinal transplant.

The genes are TRBV19 and TRBJ1-2, with 10 bases matching TRBD1. This CDR3 has 12 amino acids. Germline V lookup: CDR1 LNHDA, CDR2 SQIVND (reference sequence). V lost 10 bases and J lost 5; bases outside the gene matches: 4. CDR3 in DNA: TGTGCCACTCGGACAGGGGGGTATGGCTACACCTTC. Translating gives CATRTGGYGYTF.

In its sample, this clone was seen once. The chain couples TRBV19 to TRBJ1-5; D is uncertain. V was cut by 2 bases and J by 7 bases, with 15 bases left in between. Germline V gives CDR1 LNHDA, CDR2 SQIVND (reference sequence). The CDR3 contains 15 residues. In nucleotides, the CDR3 is TGTGCCAGTAGTATACAGCGTCGGGCGGGCCAGCCCCAGCATTTT. This codes for CASSIQRRAGQPQHF.

The chain has TRBV7-2 and TRBJ2-1; perhaps TRBD2 as D (6 bases). This CDR3 spans 15 amino acids. V dropped 0 bases and J dropped 4 bases, with 10 bases sitting between them. Germline V CDR1 and CDR2: SGHTA, FQGNSA. CDR3: CASSLAWGEYNEQFF. In DNA form, the CDR3 reads TGTGCCAGCAGCTTAGCTTGGGGGGAATACAATGAGCAGTTCTTC.

This chain connects TRBV2 to TRBJ2-2; D possibly corresponds to TRBD2 (5 bases). V was shortened by 7 bases and J by 7 bases, with 16 bases between the two germline ends. This CDR3 is 14 amino acids long. In germline, CDR1 is SNHLY, CDR2 FYNNEI. The CDR3 is CASTRLEAFGELFF. The DNA of the CDR3 is TGTGCCAGCACCCGCCTGGAGGCCTTCGGGGAGCTGTTTTTT.

The gene calls are TRBV7-5 and TRBJ2-7; the tabulated D call, TRBD2, remains unverified against the DNA. TRBV7-5 is a listed pseudogene. The CDR3 consists of 18 residues. Here the CDR3 reads CARSFPGGIQHPLYEQYF. In nucleotides, the CDR3 is TGTGCCAGAAGCTTTCCCGGGGGGATCCAACACCCTTTATACGAGCAGTACTTC.

This chain joins TRBV29-1 and TRBJ2-5; 8 bases agree with TRBD2. The length of the CDR3 is 16 residues. Germline assignment: CDR1 SQVTM and CDR2 ANQGSEA. V shed 7 bases and J 5 bases; nucleotides not matched to a gene: 18. The CDR3 spells CSAPGSGGDFSETQYF. The CDR3 nucleotides are TGCAGCGCCCCAGGGTCGGGGGGGGATTTTTCGGAGACCCAGTACTTC.

This rearrangement joins TRBV9 to TRBJ1-2; the match to TRBD1 covers 8 bases. This CDR3 is built from 16 residues. Germline V gene data show CDR1 as SGDLS and CDR2 as YYNGEE. After removal of 0 bases from V and 7 bases from J, the junction contained 11 bases not matched to a gene. The CDR3 DNA reads as TGTGCCAGCAGCGTAGGGGGGGACAGGACATATCCTGGCTACACCTTC. Protein: CASSVGGDRTYPGYTF.

The chain joins TRBV23-1 to TRBJ1-1; no clear D gene. TRBV23-1 is recorded as an ORF, its role being uncertain. The V end was cut by 6 bases, the J end by 7 bases, with 18 bases between. CDR3 size: 14 residues. The CDR3 protein is CASSPREGEDEAFF. DNA for the CDR3: TGCGCCAGCAGCCCAAGGGAGGGCGAGGATGAAGCTTTCTTT.

The rearrangement uses TRBV27 and TRBJ1-6, with TRBD1 matching over 8 bases. The CDR3 extends over 14 amino acids. Germline CDR1 MNHEY, CDR2 SMNVEV (reference sequence). V lost 5 bases to trimming and J lost 6 bases; unmatched junction nucleotides: 3. In DNA form, the CDR3 reads TGTGCCAGCAGTCAAGACAGGGGTAATTCACCCCTCCACTTT. Translating gives CASSQDRGNSPLHF.

The chain combines TRBV7-2 with TRBJ1-1; a possible D gene is TRBD1 (6 bases). CDR1 is SGHTA, CDR2 FQGNSA, per germline. The CDR3 extends over 13 amino acids. The V end was cut by 5 bases, the J end by 5 bases, with 12 bases between. The CDR3 loop is CASSTRQATEAFF. Here the CDR3 DNA reads TGTGCCAGCAGCACCCGACAGGCAACTGAAGCTTTCTTT.

Only a few counts were recorded for this clone. V gene TRBV20-1 combines with J gene TRBJ1-1; D not certain. Germline V gene sequence: CDR1 DFQATT, CDR2 SNEGSKA (reference sequence). Trimming took off 6 bases at V and 6 bases at J, with 11 bases between the two ends. The CDR3 runs 11 residues. The CDR3 DNA is TGCAGTGCCCCGAAACGGGCTGAAGCTTTCTTT. Its protein is CSAPKRAEAFF.

This clone was seen only a few times. The gene calls are TRBV7-3 and TRBJ1-5; 8 nucleotides agree with TRBD1. CDR3 size: 14 residues. CDR1 and CDR2 (germline): SGHTA, FQGTGA. The V segment lost 5 bases and the J segment 5 bases; nucleotides outside the gene matches: 5. The CDR3 sequence: CASSQQGGDQPQHF. The CDR3 region has the DNA TGTGCCAGCAGCCAACAGGGGGGTGATCAGCCCCAGCATTTT.

The chain has TRBV7-2 and TRBJ2-7; 7 nucleotides agree with TRBD1. The V gene's germline CDR1 is SGHTA and CDR2 FQGNSA. J lost 7 bases, V lost 2 bases, and 2 bases had no gene match. The CDR3 has 12 amino acids. The CDR3 DNA is TGTGCCAGCAGCTTAACGGGACAGGAGCAGTACTTC. Its protein is CASSLTGQEQYF.

Comments on this clone: The sample holds other DNA sequences that translate to the same CDR3. V gene TRBV7-9 combines with J gene TRBJ2-7; weak D call: TRBD1 (7 bases). The V and J ends lost 2 bases and 4 bases respectively, with 9 bases between them. There are 13 residues in the CDR3. Germline CDR1 and CDR2: SEHNR and FQNEAQ (reference sequence). This chain's CDR3 is CASSLSGGYEQYF. The CDR3 region has the DNA TGTGCCAGCAGCTTATCAGGGGGGTACGAGCAGTACTTC.

The J gene is TRBJ2-7, the V gene TRBV7-9; D remains unclear. Germline V gene data show CDR1 as SEHNR and CDR2 as FQNEAQ (reference sequence). V was shortened by 5 bases and J by 4 bases, with 15 bases between the two germline ends. This CDR3 comprises 14 residues. The CDR3, as DNA: TGTGCCAGCAGCCCCGCACAGCTTCTATACGAGCAGTACTTC. It encodes CASSPAQLLYEQYF.

This clone was recorded only once. V and J are TRBV7-2 and TRBJ2-3; a possible D gene is TRBD2 (7 bases). Trimming removed 1 base at V and 5 bases at J, with 16 bases between. This CDR3 region has 16 residues. Germline V gives CDR1 SGHTA, CDR2 FQGNSA. The CDR3 is CASSLGGAGAGDTQYF. The DNA of the CDR3 is TGTGCCAGCAGCTTAGGGGGTGCGGGGGCGGGAGATACGCAGTATTTT.

This rearrangement joins TRBV7-2 to TRBJ1-1; perhaps TRBD1 as D (5 bases). Deletions cut 2 bases from V and 0 bases from J, with 7 bases between. The CDR3 runs 14 residues. The germline CDR1 and CDR2 sequences are SGHTA and FQGNSA. CDR3 amino acids: CASSLWGVNTEAFF. CDR3 sequence (DNA): TGTGCCAGCAGCTTATGGGGCGTGAACACTGAAGCTTTCTTT.

The rearrangement links TRBV5-1 to TRBJ2-3; TRBD2 might be the D (5 bases). Germline values: CDR1 SGHRS, CDR2 YFSETQ. This CDR3 is 15 amino acids long. The germline V and J ends were trimmed by 2 bases and 1 base, with 11 bases remaining between them. CDR3 in amino acids: CASSFNGVGTDTQYF. In nucleotides, the CDR3 is TGCGCCAGCAGCTTTAACGGGGTCGGCACAGATACGCAGTATTTT.

The chain is built from TRBV7-3 and TRBJ2-1; TRBD1 matches 9 bases. V was clipped by 4 bases and J by 4 bases; unmatched bases: 8. This CDR3 region has 16 residues. Germline values: CDR1 SGHTA, CDR2 FQGTGA. The CDR3 DNA reads TGTGCCAGCAGCTCCCCCGGGACAGGGCTGTACAATGAGCAGTTCTTC. Translation: CASSSPGTGLYNEQFF.

The chain couples TRBV4-1 to TRBJ1-1; D call uncertain. The V and J ends lost 7 bases and 1 base respectively, with 13 bases between them. Germline lookup yields CDR1 MGHRA and CDR2 YSYEKL. The CDR3 loop spans 14 amino acids. CDR3 in amino acids: CASTAEGTNTEAFF. The CDR3 nucleotides are TGCGCCAGCACCGCGGAGGGTACGAACACTGAAGCTTTCTTT.